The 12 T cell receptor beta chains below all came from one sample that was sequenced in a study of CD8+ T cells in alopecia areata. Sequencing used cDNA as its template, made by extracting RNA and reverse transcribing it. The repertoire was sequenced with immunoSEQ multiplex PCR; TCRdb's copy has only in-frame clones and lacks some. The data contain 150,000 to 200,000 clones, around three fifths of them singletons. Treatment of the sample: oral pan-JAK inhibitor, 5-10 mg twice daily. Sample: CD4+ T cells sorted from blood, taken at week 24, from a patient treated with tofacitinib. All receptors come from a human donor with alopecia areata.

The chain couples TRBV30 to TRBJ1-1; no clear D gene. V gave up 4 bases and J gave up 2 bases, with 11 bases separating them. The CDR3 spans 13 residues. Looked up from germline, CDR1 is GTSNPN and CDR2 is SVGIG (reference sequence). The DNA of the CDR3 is TGTGCCTGGACAATCGGGGATAACACTGAAGCTTTCTTT. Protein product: CAWTIGDNTEAFF.

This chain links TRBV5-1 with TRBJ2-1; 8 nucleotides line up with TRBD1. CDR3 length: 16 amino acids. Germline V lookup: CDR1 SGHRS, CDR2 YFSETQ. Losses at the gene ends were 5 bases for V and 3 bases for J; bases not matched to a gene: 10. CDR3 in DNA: TGCGCCAGCAGAATACAGGGGGACTTTAGCTACAATGAGCAGTTCTTC. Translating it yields CASRIQGDFSYNEQFF.

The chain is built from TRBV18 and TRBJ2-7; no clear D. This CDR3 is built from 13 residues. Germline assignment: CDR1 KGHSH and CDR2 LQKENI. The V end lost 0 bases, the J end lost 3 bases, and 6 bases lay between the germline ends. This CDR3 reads CASSPPSVYEQYF. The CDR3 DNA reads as TGTGCCAGCTCACCACCCTCTGTCTACGAGCAGTACTTC.

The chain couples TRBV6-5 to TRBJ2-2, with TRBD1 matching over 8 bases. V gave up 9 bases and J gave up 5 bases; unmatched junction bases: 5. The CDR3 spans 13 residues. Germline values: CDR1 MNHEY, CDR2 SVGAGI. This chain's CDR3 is CASRQGITGELFF. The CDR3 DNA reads TGTGCCAGTCGACAGGGGATTACCGGGGAGCTGTTTTTT.

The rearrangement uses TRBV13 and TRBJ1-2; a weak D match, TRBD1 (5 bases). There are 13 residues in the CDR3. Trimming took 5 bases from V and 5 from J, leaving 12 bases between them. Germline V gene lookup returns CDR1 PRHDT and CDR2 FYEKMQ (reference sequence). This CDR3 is CASSRDSLYGYTF. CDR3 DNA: TGTGCCAGCAGCCGTGACAGCCTTTATGGCTACACCTTC.

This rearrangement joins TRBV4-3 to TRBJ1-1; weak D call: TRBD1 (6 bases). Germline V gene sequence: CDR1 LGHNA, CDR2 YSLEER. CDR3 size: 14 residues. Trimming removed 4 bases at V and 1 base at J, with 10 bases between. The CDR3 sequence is CASSPEDRNTEAFF. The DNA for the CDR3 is TGCGCCAGCAGCCCTGAGGACAGGAACACTGAAGCTTTCTTT.

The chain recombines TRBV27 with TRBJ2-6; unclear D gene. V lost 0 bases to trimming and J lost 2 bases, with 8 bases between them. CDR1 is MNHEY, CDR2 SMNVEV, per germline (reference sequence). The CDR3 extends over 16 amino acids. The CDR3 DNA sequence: TGTGCCAGCAGTTTATCCGTGGTTCCTGGGGCCAACGTCCTGACTTTC. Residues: CASSLSVVPGANVLTF. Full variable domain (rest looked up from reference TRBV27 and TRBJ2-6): EAQVTQNPRYLITVTGKKLTVTCSQNMNHEYMSWYRQDPGLGLRQIYYSMNVEVTDKGDVPEGYKVSRKEKRNFPLILESPSPNQTSLYFCASSLSVVPGANVLTFGAGSRLTVL.

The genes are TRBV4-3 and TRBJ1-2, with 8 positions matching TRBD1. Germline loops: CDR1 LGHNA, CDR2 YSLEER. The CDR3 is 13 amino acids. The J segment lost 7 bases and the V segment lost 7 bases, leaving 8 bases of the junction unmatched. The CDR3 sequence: CASNRQGKTGYTF. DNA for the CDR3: TGCGCCAGCAACCGACAGGGGAAAACTGGCTACACCTTC.

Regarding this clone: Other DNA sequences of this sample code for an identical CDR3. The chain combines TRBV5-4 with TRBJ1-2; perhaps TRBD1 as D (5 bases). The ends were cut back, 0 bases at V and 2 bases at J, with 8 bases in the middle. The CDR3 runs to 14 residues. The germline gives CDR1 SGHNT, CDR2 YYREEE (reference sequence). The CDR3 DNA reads TGTGCCAGCAGCTTGGCTCCAGGGAACTATGGCTACACCTTC. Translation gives CASSLAPGNYGYTF.

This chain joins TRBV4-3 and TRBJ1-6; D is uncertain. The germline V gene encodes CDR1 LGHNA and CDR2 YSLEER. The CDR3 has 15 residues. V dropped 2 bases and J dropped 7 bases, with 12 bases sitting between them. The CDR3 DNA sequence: TGCGCCAGCAGCCAATCCCGGGCCGTGAATTCACCCCTCCACTTT. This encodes CASSQSRAVNSPLHF.

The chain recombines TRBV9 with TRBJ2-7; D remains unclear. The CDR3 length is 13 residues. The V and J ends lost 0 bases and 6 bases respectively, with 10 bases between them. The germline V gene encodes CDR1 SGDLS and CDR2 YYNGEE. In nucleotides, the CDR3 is TGTGCCAGCAGCGTAGCAGCTTCGGGCGAGCAGTACTTC. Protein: CASSVAASGEQYF. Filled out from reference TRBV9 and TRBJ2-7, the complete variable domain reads DSGVTQTPKHLITATGQRVTLRCSPRSGDLSVYWYQQSLDQGLQFLIQYYNGEERAKGNILERFSAQQFPDLHSELNLSSLELGDSALYFCASSVAASGEQYFGPGTRLTVT.

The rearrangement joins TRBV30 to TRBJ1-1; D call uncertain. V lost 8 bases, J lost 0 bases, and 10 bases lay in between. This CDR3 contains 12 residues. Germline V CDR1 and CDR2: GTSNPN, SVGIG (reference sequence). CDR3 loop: CAEGRLNTEAFF. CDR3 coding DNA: TGTGCCGAGGGAAGATTGAACACTGAAGCTTTCTTT.